The 8 T cell receptor beta chains below all came from one sample that was sequenced in a study of read filtering for tumor transcriptome and immune sequencing. This library used roughly 400 ng RNA and molecular barcoded adaptors spanning alpha/delta and beta/gamma chains. TCRdb reprocessed the reads via MiXCR and lists one record per CDR3 protein. The sample contains roughly 49,000 distinct CDR3 sequences, around 20% of which appear only once. What was sequenced was a population of CD138-negative cells sorted from bone marrow. These receptors originate from a donor aged 40 or older with multiple myeloma.

This clonotype has at least ten counts. V usage is TRBV18 and J usage is TRBJ1-5; D remains unclear. The CDR3 has 14 amino acids. Germline CDR1 KGHSH, CDR2 LQKENI. Trimming left V 1 base short and J 4 bases short, with 8 bases between. Here the CDR3 reads CASSPRAGNQPQHF. CDR3 DNA sequence: TGTGCCAGCTCACCACGGGCGGGGAATCAGCCCCAGCATTTT.

At least ten counts were recorded for this clonotype. The genes are TRBV11-2 and TRBJ2-7; D unclear. The CDR3 extends over 13 amino acids. Per the germline V gene, CDR1 is SGHAT and CDR2 is FQNNGV. The ends were cut back, 0 bases at V and 5 bases at J, with 8 bases in the middle. DNA for the CDR3: TGTGCCAGCAGCTTAGATCCCCGCGACGAGCAGTACTTC. This gives the protein CASSLDPRDEQYF.

Note on this clonotype: A read error is possible here, since a much larger clone lies one base away. The chain uses TRBV5-1 and TRBJ2-2; tentative D call: TRBD2 (6 bases). Per germline, CDR1 SGHRS and CDR2 YFSETQ. Deletions cut 4 bases from V and 3 bases from J, with 13 bases between. CDR3 size: 15 residues. Here the CDR3 reads CASSRGTSDTGELFF. The DNA of the CDR3 is TGCGCCAGCAGCCGCGGGACTTCTGACACCGGGGAGCTGTTTTTT.

Many counts were recorded for this clonotype. The chain carries TRBV12-3 or TRBV12-4 and TRBJ2-3, with D uncertain. There are 13 residues in the CDR3. Between the trimmed V and J ends, which lost 8 bases and 3 bases, there was a span of 12 bases. This CDR3 is CASSPLSTDTQYF. Here the CDR3 DNA reads TGTGCCAGCTCACCATTGAGTACAGATACGCAGTATTTT.

Of note for this clonotype: This sequence may be a read error, since a much larger clone differs from it by one base. This rearrangement joins TRBV20-1 to TRBJ2-5; D is undetermined. The V gene's germline CDR1 is DFQATT and CDR2 SNEGSKA (reference sequence). This CDR3 comprises 14 residues. The V end was cut by 1 base, the J end by 2 bases, with 11 bases between. This CDR3 reads CSARGGFSQETQYF. CDR3 nucleotides: TGCAGTGCTAGAGGGGGATTCTCTCAAGAGACCCAGTACTTC.

This clonotype showed up many times. J is TRBJ2-1 and V is TRBV27, with TRBD2 identical over 9 bases. Germline V gene lookup returns CDR1 MNHEY and CDR2 SMNVEV (reference sequence). Germline trimming cut 5 bases from V and 1 base from J; bases unmatched to any gene: 3. This CDR3 spans 15 amino acids. The CDR3 sequence: CASSPSGKSYNEQFF. The CDR3 nucleotides are TGTGCCAGCAGTCCTAGCGGGAAATCCTACAATGAGCAGTTCTTC.

V gene TRBV5-4 combines with J gene TRBJ2-1; tentatively, D is TRBD1 (6 bases). Trimming stripped 4 bases from V and 2 bases from J, with 16 bases between. This CDR3 comprises 16 residues. Per the germline V gene, CDR1 is SGHNT and CDR2 is YYREEE (reference sequence). CDR3 sequence: CASSLGAGATYNEQFF. The CDR3 DNA is TGTGCCAGCAGCCTGGGGGCAGGGGCCACCTACAATGAGCAGTTCTTC.

In its sample, this clonotype was seen many times. The rearrangement joins TRBV15 to TRBJ2-2, with TRBD2 matching over 14 bases. This CDR3 comprises 16 residues. J lost 8 bases, V lost 4 bases, and 6 bases had no gene match. Germline V gene data show CDR1 as LNHNV and CDR2 as YYDKDF (reference sequence). The CDR3 region has the DNA TGTGCCACCAGCATAGGGGGACTAGCGGGAGTTGGGGAGCTGTTTTTT. This gives the protein CATSIGGLAGVGELFF.